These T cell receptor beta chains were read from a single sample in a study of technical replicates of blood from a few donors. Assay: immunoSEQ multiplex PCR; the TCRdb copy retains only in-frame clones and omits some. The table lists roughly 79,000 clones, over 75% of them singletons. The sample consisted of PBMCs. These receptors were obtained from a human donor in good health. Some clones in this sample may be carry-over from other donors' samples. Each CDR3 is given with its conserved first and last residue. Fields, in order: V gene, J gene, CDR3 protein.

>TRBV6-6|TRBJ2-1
CASGQGINEQFF
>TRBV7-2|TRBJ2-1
CASRNERVDEQFF
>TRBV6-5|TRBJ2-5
CASSRTGTQETQYF
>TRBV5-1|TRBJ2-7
CASSLGENSYEQYF
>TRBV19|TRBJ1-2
CASSMGQGRSYTF
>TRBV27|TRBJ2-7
CASSSRTGGSSYEQYF
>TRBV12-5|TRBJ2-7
CASGLVLGGRASNEQYF
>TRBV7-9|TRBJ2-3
CASSWGLAGNTQYF
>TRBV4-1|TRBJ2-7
CASSQDHSQFPLTYEQYF
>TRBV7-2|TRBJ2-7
CASSLRGRGGHEQYF
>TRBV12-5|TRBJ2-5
CASGVGTDFQETQYF
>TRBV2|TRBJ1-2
CASSEQGAYYGYTF
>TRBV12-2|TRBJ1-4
CASRLVRCEKLFF
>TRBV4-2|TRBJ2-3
CASSQVTGSADTQYF
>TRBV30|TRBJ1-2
CAWEDRDLPNYGYTF
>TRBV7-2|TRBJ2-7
CASSLESQRGDYEQYF
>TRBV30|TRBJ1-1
CAYGGGGTEAFF
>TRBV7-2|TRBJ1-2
CASSGQGLGGYTF
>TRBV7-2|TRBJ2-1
CASSFQDTYNEQFF
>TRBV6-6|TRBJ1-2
CASRGTANYGYTF
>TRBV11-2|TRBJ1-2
CASSLDRANYGYTF
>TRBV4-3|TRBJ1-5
CASSQELLWTGGKNQPQHF
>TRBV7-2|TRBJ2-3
CASSFSGRWTDTQYF
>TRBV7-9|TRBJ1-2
CASIQGTGGQGYTF
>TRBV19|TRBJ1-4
CASTPGGADEKLFF
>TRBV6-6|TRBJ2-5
CASSYWGQARETQYF
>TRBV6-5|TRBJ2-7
CASSYASGSINEQYF
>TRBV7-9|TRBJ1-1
CASSSSPNTEAFF
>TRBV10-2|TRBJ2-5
CASKNGGGWETQYF
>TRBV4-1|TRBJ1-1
CASRTIYRARNTEAFF
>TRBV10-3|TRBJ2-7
CAISPGGLITYEQYF